The 7 T cell receptor beta chains below were found in one sample sequenced in a study of shared clonotypes between healthy human individuals. The method was immunoSEQ multiplex PCR; TCRdb's version includes in-frame clones alone and lacks a portion of them. The table records around 2.5 million clones, roughly 93% of them present only once. Input material: naive CD4+ T cells from PBMCs. Subset noted: CD45RA+ positively selected. Every receptor here comes from a man between 18 and 29 years old in good health. Some clones in this sample may be carry-over from other donors' samples.

This clone was recorded a few times. The V gene is TRBV2, the J gene TRBJ1-1; D unclear. Trimming cost V 6 bases and J 8 bases, with 10 bases left between them. CDR1 and CDR2 (germline): SNHLY, FYNNEI. This CDR3 comprises 11 residues. CDR3 nucleotides: TGTGCCAGCAGACTTAGGACGGAAGCTTTCTTT. Protein sequence: CASRLRTEAFF.

This chain connects TRBV27 to TRBJ2-3, with 9 positions matching TRBD1. Germline CDR1 and CDR2: MNHEY and SMNVEV (reference sequence). V was pared by 4 bases and J by 2 bases, with 7 bases of the junction left unmatched. The CDR3 length is 16 residues. This chain's CDR3 is CASSSSDRGVTDTQYF. CDR3 DNA: TGTGCCAGCAGTTCCTCCGACAGGGGGGTCACAGATACGCAGTATTTT.

V gene TRBV7-2 combines with J gene TRBJ2-7; 8 bases match TRBD1. The CDR3 length is 16 residues. CDR1 and CDR2 from the germline V gene are SGHTA and FQGNSA. Germline trimming cut 2 bases from V and 3 bases from J; bases unmatched to any gene: 9. CDR3 sequence: CASSLRPTGAFYEQYF. DNA of the CDR3: TGTGCCAGCAGCTTAAGACCGACAGGGGCTTTCTACGAGCAGTACTTC. Full variable domain (missing parts from reference TRBV7-2 and TRBJ2-7): GAGVSQSPSNKVTEKGKDVELRCDPISGHTALYWYRQSLGQGLEFLIYFQGNSAPDKSGLPSDRFSAERTGGSVSTLTIQRTQQEDSAVYLCASSLRPTGAFYEQYFGPGTRLTVT.

The chain carries TRBV4-3 and TRBJ1-1; TRBD1 matches 8 bases. The CDR3 runs 14 residues. The germline gives CDR1 LGHNA, CDR2 YSLEER. The J segment lost 2 bases and the V segment lost 4 bases, leaving 3 bases of the junction unmatched. The CDR3 sequence: CASSRTGINTEAFF. The CDR3 region has the DNA TGCGCCAGCAGCCGGACAGGGATTAACACTGAAGCTTTCTTT.

The chain employs TRBV18 and TRBJ1-2, with 7 bases that match TRBD1. The CDR3 is made up of 16 amino acids. V shed 2 bases, J shed 3 bases, and the junction held 9 bases outside the gene matches. CDR1 is KGHSH, CDR2 LQKENI, per germline. The CDR3 protein is CASSPKEGARDYGYTF. The CDR3 coding sequence is TGTGCCAGCTCACCAAAGGAGGGGGCTCGCGACTATGGCTACACCTTC.

The CDR3 sequence: CASSPALNSPLHF. The DNA of the CDR3 is TGTGCCAGCTCACCGGCACTCAATTCACCCCTCCACTTT. The V call is TRBV18, the J call TRBJ1-6; D remains ambiguous. The CDR3 consists of 13 residues. Germline values: CDR1 KGHSH, CDR2 LQKENI. V lost 3 bases to trimming and J lost 7 bases, with 7 bases between them. The whole variable domain, filled in from reference TRBV18 and TRBJ1-6, reads NAGVMQNPRHLVRRRGQEARLRCSPMKGHSHVYWYRQLPEEGLKFMVYLQKENIIDESGMPKERFSAEFPKEGPSILRIQQVVRGDSAAYFCASSPALNSPLHFGNGTRLTVT.

This sequence joins TRBV5-1 and TRBJ2-1; TRBD2 agrees at 7 bases. The V gene's germline CDR1 is SGHRS and CDR2 YFSETQ. J was trimmed by 8 bases and V by 2 bases; bases with no gene match: 7. This CDR3 has 14 residues. The CDR3 DNA is TGCGCCAGCAGCTTATTCCGCGGGAGTGATGAGCAGTTCTTC. This codes for CASSLFRGSDEQFF.